The sequence of this T cell receptor beta chain was determined in a study of Graves' ophthalmopathy and Graves' hyperthyroidism. This clonotype has just a few counts. What it binds is unknown. Amplified material comprised TCR beta CDR3 regions derived from RNA transcripts. First-round RT-PCR relied on HTBI primers, and a second-round multiplex PCR came next. TCRdb reprocessed the multiplex PCR reads via MiXCR and lists one record per CDR3 protein. The profile shows around 660,000 distinct CDR3 sequences, roughly 39% of them singletons. What supplied the PBMCs was about 9.8 ml of fresh peripheral blood. Germline assignment: CDR1 SEHNR and CDR2 FQNEAQ (reference sequence). This CDR3 is 13 amino acids long. Trimming cost V 4 bases and J 2 bases, with 7 bases left between them. Study-wide results and limits: A model built from 13 signatures distinguished ophthalmopathy from stable hyperthyroidism with roughly 90% sensitivity and 70% to 84% specificity. Blood also held most thyroid clonotypes expanded above 0.001 frequency. This model predicted ophthalmopathy progression (sensitivity around 71%, specificity 72% to 85%).

This clonotype originated in an adult man with Graves' ophthalmopathy. The chain employs TRBV7-9 and TRBJ2-3; D unclear. Sequencing was performed on peripheral blood. CDR3 sequence: CASSWTVTDTQYF. The CDR3 DNA is TGTGCCAGCAGCTGGACGGTCACAGATACGCAGTATTTT. Full variable domain (rest looked up from reference TRBV7-9 and TRBJ2-3): DTGVSQNPRHKITKRGQNVTFRCDPISEHNRLYWYRQTLGQGPEFLTYFQNEAQLEKSRLLSDRFSAERPKGSFSTLEIQRTEQGDSAMYLCASSWTVTDTQYFGPGTRLTVL.